This T cell receptor beta chain stems from a study of T cell repertoires in cytomegalovirus infection. At the level of the study: Researchers turned to recently identified HLA-C-restricted CMV epitopes as well as well-studied HLA-B-restricted ones. Public TCR beta signatures provided an indication of both CMV infection and a matching HLA type. Findings and limits, study-wide: Accumulated public TCR beta family frequency recognized individuals carrying CMV together with the relevant HLA. HLA-C-restricted TCR beta clonotypes specific for CMV led the ex vivo response.

Using its own MiXCR run on the reads, TCRdb lists one record per CDR3 protein. The repertoire consists of approximately 1,000,000 distinct CDR3 sequences, with about a third occurring once and the leading ten covering more than 12%. This clonotype was detected ten times or more. Antigen specificity is unknown. Germline V lookup: CDR1 SGHVS, CDR2 FQNEAQ. The V end lost 3 bases, the J end lost 0 bases, and 6 bases lay between the germline ends. There are 14 residues in the CDR3. The sequence was obtained from a human donor in good health (CMV status not recorded). Some clones in this sample may be carry-over from other donors' samples. The chain uses TRBV7-8 and TRBJ2-1; D gene unclear. Sequenced material: cultured CD8+ T cells from PBMCs, taken from culture after CMV antigen stimulation. The CDR3 reads CASSFPSSYNEQFF. The CDR3 DNA is TGTGCCAGCAGCTTCCCGAGCTCCTACAATGAGCAGTTCTTC.